This record concerns one T cell receptor (beta chain) sequence. Its antigen remains unidentified. The V gene lost 0 bases and the J gene lost 1 base, with 6 bases spanning the gap. The CDR3 runs to 15 residues. CDR1 LGHNA and CDR2 YSLEER come from the germline V gene. The authors reverse transcribed roughly 0.5 to 1 ug RNA with random hexamers. Multiplex PCR with immunoSEQ amplified the TCR beta CDR3 across 54 Vbeta and 13 Jbeta. Using its own MiXCR run on the immunoSEQ multiplex PCR reads, TCRdb lists one record per CDR3 protein. The table lists about 24,000 distinct CDR3 sequences, around 93% of them singletons, with 0.55% to 0.75% in the top ten. The data derive from a study of CD8 T cells in Susac syndrome. Findings and caveats of the study: CD8+ clonal expansion in Susac was maximal in TEMRA cells and in active patients.

The patients with Susac syndrome satisfied recently defined diagnostic criteria for either definite or probable disease. TEMRA cells were FACS-enriched, unlike CD8+ and CD4+ T cells, which were negatively isolated. The chain is built from TRBV4-3 and TRBJ2-2; D remains unclear. Sequencing used CD8+ T cells from PBMCs. This TCR derives from a human donor with Susac syndrome. The CDR3 here is CASSQESGNTGELFF. The CDR3 DNA is TGCGCCAGCAGCCAAGAATCAGGGAACACCGGGGAGCTGTTTTTT.